This T cell receptor (beta chain) was retrieved from a study of immune heterogeneity within non-small cell lung tumors. The study, taken as a whole, reports: Within a patient, dominant CDR3 beta clonotypes were shared across sites, though different locations had unique frequent clones.

Germline assignment: CDR1 SGHNT and CDR2 YENEEA. V shed 4 bases, J shed 4 bases, and the junction held 9 bases outside the gene matches. The CDR3 has 15 residues. A first 10-cycle multiplex round used 32 V-gene and 13 J-gene primers on TCR beta CDR3. One entry per CDR3 protein, called by TCRdb with MiXCR from the multiplex PCR reads. The data contain about 21,000 distinct CDR3 sequences, around 30% of them seen just once; the ten biggest clones take up around 4.5%. Genomic DNA extracted from bulk tumor tissue served as template. A total of around 590 ng was used per sample. Several biopsies per primary tumor were taken during surgery, spaced as far apart as possible. Enrolled patients presented with newly diagnosed, previously untreated non-small cell lung cancer and underwent curative surgery. The donors had newly diagnosed non-small cell lung cancer and underwent surgery intended to cure it. There are many counts of this clonotype. The antigen is undetermined.

This chain links TRBV11-3 with TRBJ2-7; 8 nucleotides agree with TRBD1. The sequencing input was lung tumor tissue. The receptor comes from a man aged 40-50 years with non-small cell lung cancer. The CDR3 region is CASSSPATGEYEQYF. The CDR3 coding sequence is TGTGCCAGCAGCTCGCCTGCGACAGGGGAGTACGAGCAGTACTTC.